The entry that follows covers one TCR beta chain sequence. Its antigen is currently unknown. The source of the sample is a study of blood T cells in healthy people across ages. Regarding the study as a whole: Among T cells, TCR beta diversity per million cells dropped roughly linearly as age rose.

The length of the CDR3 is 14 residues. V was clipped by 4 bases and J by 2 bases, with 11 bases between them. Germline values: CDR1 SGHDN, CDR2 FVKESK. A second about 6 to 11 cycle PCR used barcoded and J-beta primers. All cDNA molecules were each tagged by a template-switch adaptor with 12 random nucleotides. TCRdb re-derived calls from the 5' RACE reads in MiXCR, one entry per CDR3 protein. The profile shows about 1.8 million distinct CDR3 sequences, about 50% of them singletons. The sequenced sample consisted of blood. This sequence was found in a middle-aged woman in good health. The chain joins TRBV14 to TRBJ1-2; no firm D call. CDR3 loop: CASSLGIPNYGYTF. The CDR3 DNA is TGTGCCAGCAGCCTAGGAATACCAAACTATGGCTACACCTTC.